This TCR beta chain was recorded in a study of blood T cell repertoires in COVID-19. Only in-frame clones appear in the TCRdb table, and some are missing; sequencing was by immunoSEQ multiplex PCR. The repertoire holds about 150,000 clones, with over 65% as singletons. CDR1 and CDR2 from the germline V gene are SQVTM and ANQGSEA. This CDR3 is built from 15 residues. V was shortened by 6 bases and J by 0 bases, with 16 bases between the two germline ends. This receptor was identified in a man aged 65-85 years with acute or convalescent COVID-19. What was sequenced was peripheral blood. This chain uses TRBV29-1 with TRBJ2-3, with a possible D match to TRBD1 (6 bases). The CDR3 nucleotides read TGCAGCGTGGACAGCCGGACGGCCAGCACAGATACGCAGTATTTT. This encodes CSVDSRTASTDTQYF.